This is a list of T cell receptor beta chains from one sample in a study of shared clonotypes between healthy human individuals. TCRdb keeps only in-frame clones here, not all; method: immunoSEQ multiplex PCR. The top ten hold 0.32% of the sample, which has about 380,000 clones, approximately 96% seen once. Sequencing was done on a sample of memory CD8+ T cells sorted from blood. Receptor source: a man aged 25 to 40 in good health. Each CDR3 is given with its conserved first and last residue. Each record gives: D gene, clone size, V gene, J gene, CDR3 DNA, CDR3 protein. The D gene is left open where the match is weak. Clone size is not always given. Where it is, it says once, few, many or a class for expanded clones.

.,.,TRBV29-1,TRBJ2-7,TGCAGCGGGTCCGCAGGGAACTCCTACGAGCAGTACTTC,CSGSAGNSYEQYF
.,.,TRBV2,TRBJ2-1,TGTGCCAGCAGTGAAGCTTCCCCTAGGGGGAATGAGCAGTTCTTC,CASSEASPRGNEQFF
.,.,TRBV28,TRBJ1-5,TGTGCCAGCAGGCCAACAGGTTATAGCAATCAGCCCCAGCATTTT,CASRPTGYSNQPQHF
TRBD1,.,TRBV11-3,TRBJ1-1,TGTGCCAGCAGTTATGGACAGGGAGAAGCTTTCTTT,CASSYGQGEAFF
.,.,TRBV5-1,TRBJ2-3,TGCGCCAGCGCCCGGTTTGGGGCAGGGGAAACAGATACGCAGTATTTT,CASARFGAGETDTQYF
.,.,TRBV28,TRBJ1-1,TGTGCCAGCAGTTCGTTTATGGCAGCTTTCTTT,CASSSFMAAFF
.,.,TRBV5-1,TRBJ2-3,TGCGCCAGCAGCTTGGATTTTATGTCCCCAACACGCACAGATACGCAGTATTTT,CASSLDFMSPTRTDTQYF
TRBD2,.,TRBV7-9,TRBJ2-7,TGTGCCAGCAGCTCGAGGACTAGCGGATCCTACGAGCAGTACTTC,CASSSRTSGSYEQYF
TRBD2,.,TRBV7-9,TRBJ2-7,TGTGCCAGCAGCTCGCGGGAGTATCCCTACGAGCAGTACTTC,CASSSREYPYEQYF
.,.,TRBV18,TRBJ2-3,TGTGCCAGCTCACCACCGTCTATACGAAGCACAGATACGCAGTATTTT,CASSPPSIRSTDTQYF
.,.,TRBV7-9,TRBJ2-7,TGTGCCAGCAGCCACCCCCTTGTCTACGAGCAGTACTTC,CASSHPLVYEQYF
TRBD1,.,TRBV10-1,TRBJ1-2,TGCGCCAGATACAGGGGGCGAGGGGACTATGGCTACACCTTC,CARYRGRGDYGYTF
.,.,TRBV28,TRBJ2-5,TGTGCCAGCAGTTTTTTTGCTAAACAAGAGACCCAGTACTTC,CASSFFAKQETQYF
.,.,TRBV30,TRBJ1-1,TGTGCCTGGAGTTCTTTCTGGACGGAAAACACTGAAGCTTTCTTT,CAWSSFWTENTEAFF
TRBD2,.,TRBV9,TRBJ2-1,TGTGCCAGCAGCGCGGAGCGGGGATCTTACAATGAGCAGTTCTTC,CASSAERGSYNEQFF
.,.,TRBV9,TRBJ1-5,TGTGCCAGCAGCGCTAGGACCGATACTAGCAATCAGCCCCAGCATTTT,CASSARTDTSNQPQHF
.,.,TRBV6-1,TRBJ2-1,TGTGCCAGCAGTGTCTCCCGGCAGTCACCCAATGAGCAGTTCTTC,CASSVSRQSPNEQFF
.,.,TRBV5-1,TRBJ2-3,TGCGCCAGCAGCTTGGGCCCCGGAGGGGTGGCCCCAGATACGCAGTATTTT,CASSLGPGGVAPDTQYF
TRBD1,.,TRBV7-2,TRBJ2-7,TGTGCCAGCAGCTTAAGTCCGGGACAGGGGTACGAGCAGTACTTC,CASSLSPGQGYEQYF
TRBD1,once,TRBV28,TRBJ2-7,TGTGCCAGCAGTTTATCCCCCGCGACAGGGGTCGAGCAGTACTTC,CASSLSPATGVEQYF
TRBD2,.,TRBV2,TRBJ2-5,TGTGCCAGCGGAAGACTAGCGGGAGAGTTAAAGACCCAGTACTTC,CASGRLAGELKTQYF
TRBD1,.,TRBV5-6,TRBJ1-2,TGTGCCAGCAGCTTGGTGGACAGGGAAGGGTATGGCTACACCTTC,CASSLVDREGYGYTF
TRBD1,few,TRBV5-1,TRBJ2-1,TGCGCCAGCAGTGCCCGGGACAGGGGTAGTGAGCAGTTCTTC,CASSARDRGSEQFF
.,.,TRBV5-1,TRBJ2-7,TGCGCCAGCAGCTTGGCGGCAGGGAATAGGTACGAGCAGTACTTC,CASSLAAGNRYEQYF
TRBD2,.,TRBV10-3,TRBJ2-7,TGTGCCATCAGCGGCAGACTAGCGGGAGACTCCTACGAGCAGTACTTC,CAISGRLAGDSYEQYF
TRBD2,.,TRBV6-1,TRBJ2-3,TGTGCCAGCAGGGGACTAGCGGGAATACATACGCAGTATTTT,CASRGLAGIHTQYF
TRBD2,.,TRBV4-2,TRBJ2-1,TGTGCCAGCAGCCAATCCAAAGGGACTAGCGGCTACAATGAGCAGTTCTTC,CASSQSKGTSGYNEQFF
.,.,TRBV4-2,TRBJ1-2,TGTGCCAGCAGCCAAGATACAGCATATGGCTACACCTTC,CASSQDTAYGYTF
.,once,TRBV6-1,TRBJ1-5,TGTGCCAGCAGGTTCGCCAGTTTCAATCAGCCCCAGCATTTT,CASRFASFNQPQHF
.,.,TRBV6-5,TRBJ2-7,TGTGCCAGCAGTTACGCGGCAGAATACGAGCAGTACTTC,CASSYAAEYEQYF
.,once,TRBV7-9,TRBJ2-7,TGTGCCAGCAGCCCCTCCTACGAGCAGTACTTC,CASSPSYEQYF
.,.,TRBV28,TRBJ1-1,TGTGCCAGCGGGGTTCCTGACACCACCAACACTGAAGCTTTCTTT,CASGVPDTTNTEAFF
.,.,TRBV7-3,TRBJ2-5,TGTGCCAGCAGCTTAGGCCACCTAGAGACCCAGTACTTC,CASSLGHLETQYF
.,.,TRBV5-4,TRBJ2-3,TGTGCCAGCAGCTTTGGGCTTCTAGATACGCAGTATTTT,CASSFGLLDTQYF
.,.,TRBV27,TRBJ2-7,TGTGCCAGCAGTTTGACGGGCTACGAGCAGTACTTC,CASSLTGYEQYF
.,.,TRBV5-1,TRBJ2-5,TGCGCCAGCAGCGAGGGGAGGGGGTATCAAGAGACCCAGTACTTC,CASSEGRGYQETQYF
TRBD2,once,TRBV5-1,TRBJ2-2,TGCGCCAGCAGGTCAGCGGGAATTATCGGGGAGCTGTTTTTT,CASRSAGIIGELFF
.,.,TRBV10-3,TRBJ1-2,TGTGCCATCAGTGAACATAACTATGGCTACACCTTC,CAISEHNYGYTF
.,.,TRBV4-1,TRBJ2-7,TGCGCCAGCAGCCAAGGCTGGGGTGGGTACGAGCAGTACTTC,CASSQGWGGYEQYF
.,.,TRBV27,TRBJ2-2,TGTGCCAGCAGTTTCTCCAGCACGAACACCGGGGAGCTGTTTTTT,CASSFSSTNTGELFF
.,.,TRBV4-2,TRBJ2-5,TGTGCCAGCAGCCACCCGGTTTTTCAAGAGACCCAGTACTTC,CASSHPVFQETQYF
.,.,TRBV29-1,TRBJ2-1,TGCAGCGTTGAGGGGACACTAACCTACAATGAGCAGTTCTTC,CSVEGTLTYNEQFF